The following is a T cell receptor (beta chain) sequence with its context. These data originate in a study of blood T cell repertoires in COVID-19. Study background: Some COVID-19 samples were acute and others convalescent; all came from the United States, Italy and Spain. In each case, the material was cDNA or gDNA derived from T cells, B-cell-depleted T cells, or PBMCs.

Germline CDR1 reads SEHNR; CDR2 reads FQNEAQ (reference sequence). The CDR3 length is 14 residues. J gave up 5 bases and V 6 bases, and 7 bases lay outside the gene matches. In the original analysis: Reference gene primer amplification in the assay estimated nucleated cell counts. Profiled with immunoSEQ multiplex PCR; TCRdb holds only in-frame clones, not every one. The V and J calls and the clone size are those of that table, but D and trimming were determined from the DNA. The sample carries about 100,000 clones, over 80% recorded once. The sequenced sample was peripheral blood. The chain recombines TRBV7-9 with TRBJ2-3, with 8 nucleotides matching TRBD2. The clonotype comes from a man older than 75 with acute or convalescent COVID-19. The CDR3 sequence is CASREAGAGDTQYF. The CDR3 nucleotides are TGTGCCAGCAGGGAAGCGGGAGCTGGAGATACGCAGTATTTT.